These T cell receptor beta chains were read from a single sample in a study of T-cell memory formation after mild COVID-19. TCRdb independently ran MiXCR on the 5' RACE reads; one entry per CDR3 protein. The sample lists 130,000 to 150,000 distinct CDR3 sequences, 19% occurring once. The sequencing input was PBMCs or a T cell subset sorted from them (not recorded which). All receptors derive from an adult woman who had mild COVID-19 (a few samples of this study predate the infection). Cell type and time point are not known. The CDR3 runs from the conserved cysteine through the conserved F or W. Fields, in order: J gene, D gene, V gene, clone size, CDR3 protein, CDR3 DNA. A D gene is named only where the DNA matches it firmly. The size of a clone is reported for some rows only, either as once, few or many, or as a class for expanded clones.

TRBJ2-6,-,TRBV5-1,-,CASRSNSGANVLTF,TGCGCCAGCAGGTCAAATTCCGGGGCCAACGTCCTGACTTTC
TRBJ2-4,TRBD2,TRBV7-9,-,CASSLPPEASGGLAKNIQYF,TGTGCCAGCAGCTTACCCCCTGAGGCTAGCGGGGGCCTAGCCAAAAACATTCAGTACTTC
TRBJ2-1,-,TRBV5-1,-,CASSQDGGRHEQFF,TGCGCCAGCAGCCAAGACGGGGGGCGCCATGAGCAGTTCTTC
TRBJ2-7,-,TRBV12-3/TRBV12-4,few,CASSPGGRDYEQYF,TGTGCCAGCAGTCCAGGGGGGCGGGACTACGAGCAGTACTTC
TRBJ1-1,-,TRBV11-2,-,CASSTALQGEAFF,TGTGCCAGCAGCACTGCACTCCAGGGTGAAGCTTTCTTT
TRBJ1-1,-,TRBV2,-,CASRGTMNTEAFF,TGTGCCAGCAGGGGAACGATGAACACTGAAGCTTTCTTT
TRBJ2-5,-,TRBV2,-,CASRVSGLETQYF,TGTGCCAGCAGGGTATCAGGGTTGGAGACCCAGTACTTC
TRBJ2-7,TRBD1,TRBV6-5,-,CASSYRNPGQGYEQYF,TGTGCCAGCAGTTACAGGAATCCAGGACAGGGCTACGAGCAGTACTTC
TRBJ1-1,TRBD1,TRBV11-3,few,CASSLDLGQGLDTEAFF,TGTGCCAGCAGCTTAGATCTAGGACAGGGGTTGGACACTGAAGCTTTCTTT
TRBJ2-7,TRBD1,TRBV4-2,-,CASSQGPTGYEQYF,TGTGCCAGCAGCCAGGGCCCGACAGGGTACGAGCAGTACTTC
TRBJ2-7,TRBD2,TRBV6-5,-,CASSFSLGLAGKREQYF,TGTGCCAGCAGTTTTTCATTGGGACTAGCGGGTAAACGCGAGCAGTACTTC
TRBJ2-2,-,TRBV7-3,few,CATRSGNTGELFF,TGTGCCACCCGATCAGGGAACACCGGGGAGCTGTTTTTT
TRBJ2-3,TRBD1,TRBV7-3,-,CASSSGAGGVTDTQYF,TGTGCCAGCAGCTCAGGGGCAGGGGGAGTGACAGATACGCAGTATTTT
TRBJ2-2,TRBD2,TRBV20-1,-,CSARDGAGVGGELFF,TGCAGTGCTAGGGACGGAGCGGGAGTAGGCGGGGAGCTGTTTTTT
TRBJ1-1,TRBD1,TRBV24-1,-,CATSEQGPMNTEAFF,TGTGCAACCAGTGAACAGGGGCCCATGAACACTGAAGCTTTCTTT
TRBJ2-7,-,TRBV5-1,few,CASSSPPQINEQYF,TGCGCCAGCAGCTCACCTCCGCAGATCAACGAGCAGTACTTC
TRBJ2-7,-,TRBV3-1,-,CASSRGPGSDEQYF,TGTGCCAGCAGCCGAGGCCCGGGGAGCGACGAGCAGTACTTC
TRBJ2-5,-,TRBV5-6,once,CASSLGARSETQYF,TGTGCCAGCAGCTTGGGGGCGAGGTCGGAGACCCAGTACTTC
TRBJ1-2,-,TRBV7-8,-,CASSLARREIAF,TGTGCCAGCAGCTTAGCTAGAAGGGAGATCGCCTTC
TRBJ1-1,-,TRBV5-1,-,CASSTSVGVNTEAFF,TGCGCCAGCAGCACCTCGGTAGGAGTGAACACTGAAGCTTTCTTT